This T cell receptor (beta chain) came from a study of T cells in Graves' hyperthyroidism and ophthalmopathy. RNA transcripts served as the template for amplifying TCR beta CDR3 regions. Researchers ran a first-round RT-PCR on the TCR CDR3 using the HTBI primer set. TCRdb re-called the multiplex PCR reads through MiXCR, storing one row per CDR3 protein. The sample has 560,000 or so distinct CDR3 sequences, roughly 50% seen once; the top ten hold about 7.8%. As to this clonotype: Its matching antigen is unknown.

Regarding the study as a whole: Also found in blood were most expanded thyroid clonotypes above 0.001. Ophthalmopathy, as predicted by the model, came a median 6.5 months after the prediction.

The CDR3 runs to 13 residues. The germline V gene has CDR1 SGHTA and CDR2 FQGTGA. V was pared by 0 bases and J by 11 bases, with 6 bases of the junction left unmatched. This clonotype originated in a woman between 18 and 29 years old with Graves' hyperthyroidism. Sequenced material: peripheral blood or thyroid tissue (not recorded which). V is TRBV7-3 and J is TRBJ1-1, with 7 bases that match TRBD1. CDR3 residues: CASSLTGGTAAFF. The CDR3 DNA sequence: TGTGCCAGCAGCTTAACAGGAGGGACAGCTGCTTTCTTT.